A single sample is the source of the 8 T cell receptor beta chains below, sequenced in a study of shared clonotypes between healthy human individuals (dated by TCRdb to 2018 to 2020). CD8 naive samples were obtained by positive selection for CCR7 among CD45RO-negative cells, yielding a CD45RA+CCR7+ population from which TemRA cells were excluded. Libraries came from the immunoSEQ multiplex PCR assay. TCRdb holds this immuneACCESS table with in-frame rearrangements only. Some clones are missing; in checked studies, unresolved V genes explain under half, and the rest has no known cause. The sample table holds about 2 million clones, of which around 96% were seen once. Together, the top ten hold around 1.1% of the sample. Sequences were obtained from naive CD8+ T cells sorted from blood. What this sample's cell subset or site label stands for: CD45RA+CCR7+. The receptors were sampled from a man between 18 and 29 years old in good health.

The table lists this clone with a count of one. The chain links TRBV21-1 to TRBJ2-7. TRBV21-1 is flagged as a pseudogene. This CDR3 region has 14 residues. CDR3 in DNA: TGTGCCAGCAGCAAAGGGCAGAGAGCCTACGAGCAGTACTTC. Translating gives CASSKGQRAYEQYF.

The V and J genes are TRBV25-1 and TRBJ2-3; TRBD1 matches 8 bases. Unmatched junction bases numbered 5, after V lost 0 bases and J lost 3 bases. This CDR3 comprises 16 residues. Germline V gene data show CDR1 as MGHDK and CDR2 as SYGVNS. The CDR3 region is CASSEYLTGDTDTQYF. CDR3 nucleotides: TGTGCCAGCAGTGAATATCTGACAGGGGATACAGATACGCAGTATTTT.

V gene TRBV9 combines with J gene TRBJ2-5, with D unclear. Germline V CDR1 and CDR2: SGDLS, YYNGEE. The CDR3 runs 12 residues. The ends were cut back, 3 bases at V and 4 bases at J, with 7 bases in the middle. The DNA of the CDR3 is TGTGCCAGCAGCGCCCTGTCAGAGACCCAGTACTTC. Amino acids: CASSALSETQYF.

This chain connects TRBV2 to TRBJ2-5; D is unresolved. The CDR3 extends over 14 amino acids. Germline V gene lookup returns CDR1 SNHLY and CDR2 FYNNEI. V was shortened by 3 bases and J by 5 bases, with 13 bases between the two germline ends. The CDR3 loop is CASSDPVLGETQYF. The CDR3 DNA follows: TGTGCCAGCAGTGACCCAGTTCTAGGGGAGACCCAGTACTTC.

This chain joins TRBV23-1 and TRBJ1-2, with a weak D call TRBD1 (6 bases). TRBV23-1 is an ORF, with its function uncertain. The CDR3 totals 17 residues. Trimming stripped 8 bases from V and 5 bases from J, with 27 bases between. This CDR3 reads CASAKGRGSRWYYGYTF. As DNA, the CDR3 is TGCGCCAGCGCAAAAGGCAGGGGATCTCGATGGTATTATGGCTACACCTTC.

This clone was detected once. J is TRBJ1-2 and V is TRBV13, with D unclear. V lost 3 bases and J lost 8, with 16 bases in between. The germline V gene encodes CDR1 PRHDT and CDR2 FYEKMQ (reference sequence). The CDR3 sequence is 14 residues long. The CDR3 sequence: CASSFGVTLWGYTF. The CDR3 nucleotides read TGTGCCAGCAGCTTCGGAGTGACCCTGTGGGGCTACACCTTC.

This clone was picked up one time. The genes are TRBV6-5 and TRBJ2-1; D gene uncertain. This CDR3 has 11 amino acids. Per germline, CDR1 MNHEY and CDR2 SVGAGI. V was clipped by 6 bases and J by 6 bases, with 6 bases between them. This CDR3 is CASSSLNEQFF. The CDR3, as DNA: TGTGCCAGCAGCTCCCTCAATGAGCAGTTCTTC.

The chain joins TRBV7-6 to TRBJ1-1; D is perhaps TRBD1 (5 bases). V was trimmed by 5 bases and J by 3 bases, leaving 28 bases between them. The length of the CDR3 is 19 residues. Per the germline V gene, CDR1 is SGHVS and CDR2 is FNYEAQ. CDR3 coding DNA: TGTGCCAGCAGCGCTACCTCGACAGACACGTCTTGGTGGGACACTGAAGCTTTCTTT. This codes for CASSATSTDTSWWDTEAFF. Together with reference TRBV7-6 and TRBJ1-1, the CDR3 gives the full variable domain: GAGVSQSPRYKVTKRGQDVALRCDPISGHVSLYWYRQALGQGPEFLTYFNYEAQQDKSGLPNDRFSAERPEGSISTLTIQRTEQRDSAMYRCASSATSTDTSWWDTEAFFGQGTRLTVV.